This T cell receptor beta chain originates from a study of cytomegalovirus exposure and HLA in healthy donors. The study's findings and limits: Despite most TCR sequences being rare, some public TCRs occurred in many donors. Among TCR beta chains, those listed as cytomegalovirus-associated numbered over 150.

PCR was performed using 60 Vbeta and 13 Jbeta primers. Some clones are missing from TCRdb's copy, which holds only in-frame ones; the method was immunoSEQ multiplex PCR. The repertoire has hundreds of thousands of clones, about 72% of them found once; the top ten carry over 3.5%. Note on this clone: Its target is not known.

CDR1 and CDR2 (germline): MDHEN, SYDVKM. CDR3 length equals 14 residues. V gave up 4 bases and J gave up 2 bases; unmatched junction bases: 2. V is TRBV28 and J is TRBJ1-2; 9 positions match TRBD1. Input material: PBMCs. The clonotype comes from a male donor in good health and CMV-seronegative. CDR3 sequence (DNA): TGTGCCAGCAGTTCCGGGACAGGGAACTATGGCTACACCTTC. Residues: CASSSGTGNYGYTF.